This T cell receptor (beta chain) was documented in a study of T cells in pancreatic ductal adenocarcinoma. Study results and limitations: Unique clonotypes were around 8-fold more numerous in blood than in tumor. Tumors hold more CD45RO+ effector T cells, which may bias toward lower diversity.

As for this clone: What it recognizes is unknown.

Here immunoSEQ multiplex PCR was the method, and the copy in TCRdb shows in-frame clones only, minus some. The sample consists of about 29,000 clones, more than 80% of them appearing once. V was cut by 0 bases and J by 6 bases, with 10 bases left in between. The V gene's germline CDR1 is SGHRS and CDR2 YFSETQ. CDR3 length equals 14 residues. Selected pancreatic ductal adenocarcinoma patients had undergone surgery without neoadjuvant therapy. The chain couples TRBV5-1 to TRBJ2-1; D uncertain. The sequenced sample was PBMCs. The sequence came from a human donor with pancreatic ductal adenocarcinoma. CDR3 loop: CASSLVRLGNEQFF. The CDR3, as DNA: TGCGCCAGCAGCTTGGTAAGATTGGGCAATGAGCAGTTCTTC.